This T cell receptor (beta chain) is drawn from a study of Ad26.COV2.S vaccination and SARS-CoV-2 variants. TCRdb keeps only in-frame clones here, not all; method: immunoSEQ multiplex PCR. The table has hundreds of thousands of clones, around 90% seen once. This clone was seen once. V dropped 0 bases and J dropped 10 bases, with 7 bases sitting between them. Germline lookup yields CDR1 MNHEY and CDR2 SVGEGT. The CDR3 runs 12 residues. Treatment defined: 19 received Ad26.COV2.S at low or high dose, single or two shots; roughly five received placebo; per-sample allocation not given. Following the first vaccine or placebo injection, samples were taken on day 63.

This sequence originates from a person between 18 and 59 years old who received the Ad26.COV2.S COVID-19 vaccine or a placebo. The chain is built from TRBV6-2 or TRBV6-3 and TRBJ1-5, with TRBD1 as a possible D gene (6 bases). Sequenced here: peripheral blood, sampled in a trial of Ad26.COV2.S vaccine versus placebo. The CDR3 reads CASSYSGGPQHF. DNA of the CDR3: TGTGCCAGCAGTTACTCAGGGGGACCCCAGCATTTT.